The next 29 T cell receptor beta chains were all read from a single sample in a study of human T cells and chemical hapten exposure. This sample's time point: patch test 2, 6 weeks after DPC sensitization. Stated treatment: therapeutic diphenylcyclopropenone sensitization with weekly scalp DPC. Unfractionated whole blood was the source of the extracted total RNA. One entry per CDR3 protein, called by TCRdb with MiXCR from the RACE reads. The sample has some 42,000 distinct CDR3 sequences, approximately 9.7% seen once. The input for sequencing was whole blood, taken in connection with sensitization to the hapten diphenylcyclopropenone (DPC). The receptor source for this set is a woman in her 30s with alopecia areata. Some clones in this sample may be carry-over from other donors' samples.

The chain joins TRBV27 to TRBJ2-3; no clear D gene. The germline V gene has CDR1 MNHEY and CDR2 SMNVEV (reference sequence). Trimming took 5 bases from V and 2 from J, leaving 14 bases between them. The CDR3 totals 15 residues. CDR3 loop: CASSLNSRNTDTQYF. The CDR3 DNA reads TGTGCCAGCAGTCTGAACAGTAGAAACACAGATACGCAGTATTTT.

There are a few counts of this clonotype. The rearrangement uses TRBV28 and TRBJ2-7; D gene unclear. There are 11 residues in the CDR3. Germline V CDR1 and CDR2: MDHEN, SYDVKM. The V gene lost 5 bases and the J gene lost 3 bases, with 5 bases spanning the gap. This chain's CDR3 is CASSTGYEQYF. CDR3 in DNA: TGTGCCAGCAGTACGGGCTACGAGCAGTACTTC.

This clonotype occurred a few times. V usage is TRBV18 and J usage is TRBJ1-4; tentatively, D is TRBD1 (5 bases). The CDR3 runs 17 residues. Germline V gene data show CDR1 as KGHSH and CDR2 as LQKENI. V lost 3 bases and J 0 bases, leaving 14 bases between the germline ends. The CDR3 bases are TGTGCCAGCTCACCTCCCTCGGGCAGGGCAACTAATGAAAAACTGTTTTTT. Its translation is CASSPPSGRATNEKLFF.

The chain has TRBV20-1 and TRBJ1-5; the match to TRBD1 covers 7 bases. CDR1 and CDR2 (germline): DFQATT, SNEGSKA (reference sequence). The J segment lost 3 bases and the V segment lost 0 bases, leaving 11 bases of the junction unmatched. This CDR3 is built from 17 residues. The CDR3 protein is CSARDLGRGTTNQPQHF. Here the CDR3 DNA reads TGCAGTGCTAGAGATCTGGGCAGGGGGACTACCAATCAGCCCCAGCATTTT.

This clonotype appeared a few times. The CDR3 region has the DNA TGTGCCAGCAGATCCACCCGGACAGGAGCAAGGGAGACCCAGTACTTC. Its translation is CASRSTRTGARETQYF. The chain combines TRBV6-6 with TRBJ2-5, with 7 bases identical to TRBD1. Germline CDR1 and CDR2: MNHNY and SVGAGI (reference sequence). CDR3 length: 16 amino acids. Germline trimming cut 6 bases from V and 5 bases from J; bases unmatched to any gene: 15.

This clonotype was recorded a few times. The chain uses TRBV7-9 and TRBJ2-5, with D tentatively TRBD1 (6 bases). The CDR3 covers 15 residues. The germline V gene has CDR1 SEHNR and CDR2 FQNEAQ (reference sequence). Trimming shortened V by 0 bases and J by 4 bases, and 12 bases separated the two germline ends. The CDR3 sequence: CASSLASVRGETQYF. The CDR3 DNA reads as TGTGCCAGCAGCTTAGCGTCAGTCAGGGGAGAGACCCAGTACTTC.

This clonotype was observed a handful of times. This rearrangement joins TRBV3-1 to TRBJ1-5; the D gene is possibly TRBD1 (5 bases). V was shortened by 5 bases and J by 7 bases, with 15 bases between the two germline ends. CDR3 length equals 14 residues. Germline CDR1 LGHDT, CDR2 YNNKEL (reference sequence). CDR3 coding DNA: TGTGCCAGCAGCGATACCAAGAGGGGCCAGCCCCAGCATTTT. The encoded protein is CASSDTKRGQPQHF.

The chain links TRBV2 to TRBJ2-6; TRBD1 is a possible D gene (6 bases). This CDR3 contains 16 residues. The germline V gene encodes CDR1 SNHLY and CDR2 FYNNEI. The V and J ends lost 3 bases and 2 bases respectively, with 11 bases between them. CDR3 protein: CASSESGATGANVLTF. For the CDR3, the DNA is TGTGCCAGCAGTGAGTCAGGGGCTACTGGGGCCAACGTCCTGACTTTC.

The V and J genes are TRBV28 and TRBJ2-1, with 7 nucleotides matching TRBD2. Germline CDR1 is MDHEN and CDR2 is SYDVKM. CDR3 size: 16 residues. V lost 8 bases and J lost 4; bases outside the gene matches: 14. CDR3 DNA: TGTGCCAGCTTCCCTCCGGGGGGATCAAATTACAATGAGCAGTTCTTC. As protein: CASFPPGGSNYNEQFF. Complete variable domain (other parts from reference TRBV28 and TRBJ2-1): DVKVTQSSRYLVKRTGEKVFLECVQDMDHENMFWYRQDPGLGLRLIYFSYDVKMKEKGDIPEGYSVSREKKERFSLILESASTNQTSMYLCASFPPGGSNYNEQFFGPGTRLTVL.

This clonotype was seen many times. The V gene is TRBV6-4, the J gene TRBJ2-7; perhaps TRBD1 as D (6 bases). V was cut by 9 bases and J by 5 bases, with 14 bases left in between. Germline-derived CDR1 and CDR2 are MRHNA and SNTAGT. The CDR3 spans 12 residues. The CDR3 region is CARSQGSNEQYF. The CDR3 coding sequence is TGTGCCAGATCGCAGGGGAGTAACGAGCAGTACTTC.

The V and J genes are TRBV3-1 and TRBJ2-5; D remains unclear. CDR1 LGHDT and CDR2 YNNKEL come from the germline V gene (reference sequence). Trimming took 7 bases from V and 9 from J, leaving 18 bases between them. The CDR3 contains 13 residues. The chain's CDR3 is CASTRTGSGAQYF. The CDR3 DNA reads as TGTGCCAGCACCAGGACCGGTTCTGGGGCCCAGTACTTC.

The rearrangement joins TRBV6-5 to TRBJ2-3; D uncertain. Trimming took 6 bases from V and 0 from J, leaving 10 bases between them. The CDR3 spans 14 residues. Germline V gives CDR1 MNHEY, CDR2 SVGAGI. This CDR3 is CASRGDTSTDTQYF. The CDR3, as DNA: TGTGCCAGCAGAGGAGACACAAGCACAGATACGCAGTATTTT.

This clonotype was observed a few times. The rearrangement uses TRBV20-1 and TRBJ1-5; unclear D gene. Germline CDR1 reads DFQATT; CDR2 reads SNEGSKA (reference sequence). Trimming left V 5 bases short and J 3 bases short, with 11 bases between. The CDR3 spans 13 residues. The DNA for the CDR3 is TGCAGTGCTGAGGTTGGCGACAATCAGCCCCAGCATTTT. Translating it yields CSAEVGDNQPQHF.

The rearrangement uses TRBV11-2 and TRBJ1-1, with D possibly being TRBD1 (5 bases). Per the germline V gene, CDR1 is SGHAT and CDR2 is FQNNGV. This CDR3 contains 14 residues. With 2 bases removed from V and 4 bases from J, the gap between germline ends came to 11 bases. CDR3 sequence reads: CASSLTRTTTEAFF. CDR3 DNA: TGTGCCAGCAGCTTAACAAGGACAACCACTGAAGCTTTCTTT.

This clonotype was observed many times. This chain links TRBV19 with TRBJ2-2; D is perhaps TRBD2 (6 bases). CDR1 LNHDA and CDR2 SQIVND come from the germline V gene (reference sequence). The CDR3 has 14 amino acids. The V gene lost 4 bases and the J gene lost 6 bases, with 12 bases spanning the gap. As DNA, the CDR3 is TGTGCCAGTAGTAGGAGGGACGTCCCCGGGGAGCTGTTTTTT. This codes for CASSRRDVPGELFF.

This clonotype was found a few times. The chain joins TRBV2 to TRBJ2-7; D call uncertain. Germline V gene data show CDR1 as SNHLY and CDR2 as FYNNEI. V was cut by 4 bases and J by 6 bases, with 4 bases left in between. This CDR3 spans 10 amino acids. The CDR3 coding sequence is TGTGCCAGCAGTGGGGTCGAGCAGTACTTC. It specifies CASSGVEQYF.

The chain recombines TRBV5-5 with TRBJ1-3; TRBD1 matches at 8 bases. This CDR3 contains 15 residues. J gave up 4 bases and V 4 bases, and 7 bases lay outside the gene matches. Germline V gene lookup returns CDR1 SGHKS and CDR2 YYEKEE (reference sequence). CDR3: CASSLDGTGGNTIYF. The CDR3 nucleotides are TGTGCCAGCAGCCTCGACGGGACAGGCGGAAACACCATATATTTT. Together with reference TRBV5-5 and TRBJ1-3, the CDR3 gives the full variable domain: DAGVTQSPTHLIKTRGQQVTLRCSPISGHKSVSWYQQVLGQGPQFIFQYYEKEERGRGNFPDRFSARQFPNYSSELNVNALLLGDSALYLCASSLDGTGGNTIYFGEGSWLTVV.

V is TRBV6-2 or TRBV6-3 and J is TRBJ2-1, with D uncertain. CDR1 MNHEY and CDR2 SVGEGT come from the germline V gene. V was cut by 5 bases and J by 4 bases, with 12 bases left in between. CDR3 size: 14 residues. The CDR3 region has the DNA TGTGCCAGCAGTAATCCTGACCCGTACAATGAGCAGTTCTTC. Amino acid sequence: CASSNPDPYNEQFF.

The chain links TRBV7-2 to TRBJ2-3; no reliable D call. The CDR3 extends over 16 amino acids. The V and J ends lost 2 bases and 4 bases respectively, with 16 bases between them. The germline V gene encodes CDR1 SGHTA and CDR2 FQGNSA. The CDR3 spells CASSLSGGWQPDTQYF. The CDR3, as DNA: TGTGCCAGCAGCTTAAGTGGTGGGTGGCAGCCAGATACGCAGTATTTT.

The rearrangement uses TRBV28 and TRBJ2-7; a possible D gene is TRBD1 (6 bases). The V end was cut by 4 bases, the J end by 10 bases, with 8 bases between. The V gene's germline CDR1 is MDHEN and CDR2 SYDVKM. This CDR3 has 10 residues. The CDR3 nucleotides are TGTGCCAGCAGTTCAGGGGTTCAGTACTTC. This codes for CASSSGVQYF. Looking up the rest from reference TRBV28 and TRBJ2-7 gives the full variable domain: DVKVTQSSRYLVKRTGEKVFLECVQDMDHENMFWYRQDPGLGLRLIYFSYDVKMKEKGDIPEGYSVSREKKERFSLILESASTNQTSMYLCASSSGVQYFGPGTRLTVT.

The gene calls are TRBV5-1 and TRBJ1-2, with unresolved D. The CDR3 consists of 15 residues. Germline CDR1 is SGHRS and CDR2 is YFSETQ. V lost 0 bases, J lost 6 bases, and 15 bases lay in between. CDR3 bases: TGCGCCAGCAGCTTGGACCGGCCTGGGGTTGATGGCTACACCTTC. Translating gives CASSLDRPGVDGYTF.

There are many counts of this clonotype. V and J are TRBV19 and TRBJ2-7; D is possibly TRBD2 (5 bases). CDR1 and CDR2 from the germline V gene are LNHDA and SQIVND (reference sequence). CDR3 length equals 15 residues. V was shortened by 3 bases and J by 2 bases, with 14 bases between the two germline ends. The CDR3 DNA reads TGTGCCAGTAGTATGCAACTTTCGGGGACCTACGAGCAGTACTTC. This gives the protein CASSMQLSGTYEQYF.

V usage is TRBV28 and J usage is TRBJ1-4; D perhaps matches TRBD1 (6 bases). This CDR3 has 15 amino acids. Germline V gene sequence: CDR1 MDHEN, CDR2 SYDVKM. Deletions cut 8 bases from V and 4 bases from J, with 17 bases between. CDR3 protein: CASGTLTARNEKLFF. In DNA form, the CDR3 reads TGTGCCAGCGGGACATTAACGGCCCGTAATGAAAAACTGTTTTTT.

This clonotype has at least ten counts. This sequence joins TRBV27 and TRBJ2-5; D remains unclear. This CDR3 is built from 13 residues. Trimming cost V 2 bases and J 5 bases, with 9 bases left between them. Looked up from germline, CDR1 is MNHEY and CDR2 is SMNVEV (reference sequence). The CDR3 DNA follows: TGTGCCAGCAGTTTAAGCCTGTCCGAGACCCAGTACTTC. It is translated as CASSLSLSETQYF.

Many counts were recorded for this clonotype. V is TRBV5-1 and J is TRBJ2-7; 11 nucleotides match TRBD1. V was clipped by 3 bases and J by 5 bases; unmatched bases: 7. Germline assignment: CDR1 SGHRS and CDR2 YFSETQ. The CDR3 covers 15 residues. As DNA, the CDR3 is TGCGCCAGCAGCTCGGTTGGGACAGGGGGACACGAGCAGTACTTC. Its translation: CASSSVGTGGHEQYF.

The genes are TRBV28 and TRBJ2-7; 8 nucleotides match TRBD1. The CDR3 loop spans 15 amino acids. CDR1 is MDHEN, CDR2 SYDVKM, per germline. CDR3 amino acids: CATKSGQGNSYEQYF. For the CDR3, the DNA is TGTGCAACCAAGTCCGGACAGGGTAACTCCTACGAGCAGTACTTC.

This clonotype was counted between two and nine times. As DNA, the CDR3 is TGCAGTGCGGGCCTCTCTGTCGCGAGAGAGACCCAGTACTTC. Residues: CSAGLSVARETQYF. The gene calls are TRBV20-1 and TRBJ2-5; D gene uncertain. V dropped 6 bases and J dropped 4 bases, with 18 bases sitting between them. Germline loops: CDR1 DFQATT, CDR2 SNEGSKA (reference sequence). The CDR3 runs 14 residues.

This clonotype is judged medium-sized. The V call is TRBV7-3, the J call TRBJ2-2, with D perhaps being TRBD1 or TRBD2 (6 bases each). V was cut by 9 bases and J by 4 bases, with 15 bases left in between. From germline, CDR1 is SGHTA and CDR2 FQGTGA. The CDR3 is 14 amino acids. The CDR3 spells CASRGGPGTGELFF. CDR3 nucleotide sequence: TGTGCCAGTAGAGGGGGGCCAGGCACCGGGGAGCTGTTTTTT.

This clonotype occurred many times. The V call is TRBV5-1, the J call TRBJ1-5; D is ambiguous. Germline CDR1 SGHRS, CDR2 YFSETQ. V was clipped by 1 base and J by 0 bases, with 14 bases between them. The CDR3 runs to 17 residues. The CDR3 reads CASSLNPRSNSNQPQHF. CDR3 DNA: TGCGCCAGCAGCTTGAATCCGCGGAGCAATAGCAATCAGCCCCAGCATTTT.